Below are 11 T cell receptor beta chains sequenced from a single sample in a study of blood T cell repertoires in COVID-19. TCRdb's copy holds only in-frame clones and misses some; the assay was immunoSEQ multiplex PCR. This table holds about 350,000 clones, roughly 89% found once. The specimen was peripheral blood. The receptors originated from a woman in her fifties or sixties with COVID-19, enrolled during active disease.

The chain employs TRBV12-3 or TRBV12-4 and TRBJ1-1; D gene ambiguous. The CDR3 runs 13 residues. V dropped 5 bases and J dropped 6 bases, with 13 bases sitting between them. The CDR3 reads CASSRAVNAEAFF. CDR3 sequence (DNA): TGTGCCAGCAGTCGAGCCGTTAACGCTGAAGCTTTCTTT.

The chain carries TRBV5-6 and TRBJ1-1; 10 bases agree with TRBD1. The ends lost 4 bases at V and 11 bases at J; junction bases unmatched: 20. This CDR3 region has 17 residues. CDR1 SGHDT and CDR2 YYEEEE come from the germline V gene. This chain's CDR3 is CASSPTPLSGTGVVAFF. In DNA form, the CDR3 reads TGTGCCAGCAGCCCCACCCCCCTCAGTGGGACAGGGGTAGTCGCTTTCTTT.

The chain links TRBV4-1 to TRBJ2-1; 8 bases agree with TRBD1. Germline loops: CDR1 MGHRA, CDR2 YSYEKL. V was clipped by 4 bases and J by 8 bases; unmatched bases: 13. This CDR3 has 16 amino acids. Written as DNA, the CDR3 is TGCGCCAGCAGCCTTGGAACAGGGGGAAGGCTTGATGAGCAGTTCTTC. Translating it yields CASSLGTGGRLDEQFF.

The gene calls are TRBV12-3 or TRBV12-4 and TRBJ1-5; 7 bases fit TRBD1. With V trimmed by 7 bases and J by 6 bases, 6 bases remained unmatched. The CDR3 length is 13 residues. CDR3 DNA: TGTGCCAGCACCATGACAGGGAGTCAGCCCCAGCATTTT. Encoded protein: CASTMTGSQPQHF.

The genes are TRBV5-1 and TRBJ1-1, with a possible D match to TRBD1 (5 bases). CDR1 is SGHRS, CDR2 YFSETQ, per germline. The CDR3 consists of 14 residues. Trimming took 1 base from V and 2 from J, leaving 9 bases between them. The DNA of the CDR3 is TGCGCCAGCAGCTTGCAGGGTTTTAACACTGAAGCTTTCTTT. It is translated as CASSLQGFNTEAFF.

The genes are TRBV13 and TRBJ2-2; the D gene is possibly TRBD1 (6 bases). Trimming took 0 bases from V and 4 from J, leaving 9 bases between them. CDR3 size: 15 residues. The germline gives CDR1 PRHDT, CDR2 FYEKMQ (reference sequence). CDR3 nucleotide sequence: TGTGCCAGCAGCTTAGGCAGGGGAGTCACCGGGGAGCTGTTTTTT. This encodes CASSLGRGVTGELFF.

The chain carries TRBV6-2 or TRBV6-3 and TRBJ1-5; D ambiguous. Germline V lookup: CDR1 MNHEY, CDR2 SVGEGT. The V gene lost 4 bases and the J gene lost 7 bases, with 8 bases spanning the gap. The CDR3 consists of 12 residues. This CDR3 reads CASSLSYQPQHF. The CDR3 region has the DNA TGTGCCAGCAGTTTGAGTTACCAGCCCCAGCATTTT.

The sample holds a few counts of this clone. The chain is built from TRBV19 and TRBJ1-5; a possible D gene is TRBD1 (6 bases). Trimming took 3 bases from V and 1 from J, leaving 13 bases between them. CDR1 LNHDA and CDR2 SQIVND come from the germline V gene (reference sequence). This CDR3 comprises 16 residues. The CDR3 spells CASSILAGVSNQPQHF. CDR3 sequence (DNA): TGTGCCAGTAGTATTCTGGCAGGGGTGAGCAATCAGCCCCAGCATTTT. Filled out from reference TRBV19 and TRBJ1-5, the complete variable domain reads DGGITQSPKYLFRKEGQNVTLSCEQNLNHDAMYWYRQDPGQGLRLIYYSQIVNDFQKGDIAEGYSVSREKKESFPLTVTSAQKNPTAFYLCASSILAGVSNQPQHFGDGTRLSIL.

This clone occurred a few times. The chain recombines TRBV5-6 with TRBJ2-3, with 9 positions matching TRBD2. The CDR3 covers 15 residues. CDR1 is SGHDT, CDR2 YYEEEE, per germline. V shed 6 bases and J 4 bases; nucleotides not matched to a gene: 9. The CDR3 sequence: CASIPGLAPPDTQYF. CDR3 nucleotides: TGTGCCAGCATCCCGGGACTAGCTCCCCCAGATACGCAGTATTTT.

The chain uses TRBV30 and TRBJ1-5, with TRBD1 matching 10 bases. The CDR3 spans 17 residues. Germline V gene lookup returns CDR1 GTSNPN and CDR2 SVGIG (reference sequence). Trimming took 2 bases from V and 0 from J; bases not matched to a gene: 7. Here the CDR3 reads CAWSSGTGDYSNQPQHF. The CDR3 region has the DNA TGTGCCTGGAGTTCCGGGACAGGGGATTATAGCAATCAGCCCCAGCATTTT.

CDR3 sequence reads: CASRPGGIGGYTF. CDR3 nucleotide sequence: TGTGCCAGCAGACCAGGGGGCATAGGTGGCTACACCTTC. V is TRBV12-3 or TRBV12-4 and J is TRBJ1-2, with 8 bases identical to TRBD1. J lost 7 bases, V lost 6 bases, and 7 bases had no gene match. The CDR3 is made up of 13 amino acids.